Presented here are 11 T cell receptor beta chains from one specimen sequenced in a study of OX40 agonist ivuxolimab in advanced cancers. Using immunoSEQ multiplex PCR, the repertoire was profiled, and TCRdb retains in-frame clones only, with some absent. Of 73,000 or so clones in the sample, roughly 86% are singletons; the top ten hold approximately 0.7%. Sample: CD4+ or CD8+ T cells sorted from blood, taken in a trial of the OX40 agonist ivuxolimab. These receptors originate from an adult with an advanced solid tumor such as melanoma, head and neck, liver or kidney cancer.

The chain links TRBV6-1 to TRBJ1-5, with D perhaps TRBD1 (5 bases). The V gene lost 8 bases and the J gene lost 0 bases, with 11 bases spanning the gap. Germline V lookup: CDR1 MNHNS, CDR2 SASEGT. This CDR3 is built from 14 residues. The CDR3 DNA follows: TGTGCCAGCTTTCGGACACTTAGCAATCAGCCCCAGCATTTT. It codes for CASFRTLSNQPQHF.

Written as DNA, the CDR3 is TGTGCCAGCAGCTTAGAGGGACAGACCACCGGGGAGCTGTTTTTT. This translates into CASSLEGQTTGELFF. The chain is built from TRBV7-2 and TRBJ2-2, with TRBD1 identical over 7 bases. In germline, CDR1 is SGHTA, CDR2 FQGNSA. V gave up 1 base and J gave up 4 bases; unmatched junction bases: 3. The CDR3 length is 15 residues.

This sequence joins TRBV30 and TRBJ2-7, with 7 bases fitting TRBD1. Germline lookup yields CDR1 GTSNPN and CDR2 SVGIG (reference sequence). The V segment lost 0 bases and the J segment 2 bases; nucleotides outside the gene matches: 7. The CDR3 runs to 15 residues. The CDR3 loop reads CAWSVRGGGPYEQYF. CDR3 nucleotides: TGTGCCTGGAGTGTACGAGGGGGCGGGCCCTACGAGCAGTACTTC.

Only a few counts were recorded for this clone. The chain employs TRBV7-2 and TRBJ1-6, with D possibly matching TRBD1 (5 bases). The V end lost 3 bases, the J end lost 11 bases, and 17 bases lay between the germline ends. CDR1 and CDR2 (germline): SGHTA, FQGNSA. The CDR3 extends over 15 amino acids. The CDR3 DNA sequence: TGTGCCAGCAGCTTGGCCCACGGGACTCAAACACCCCTCCACTTT. This codes for CASSLAHGTQTPLHF. Based on the CDR3 plus reference TRBV7-2 and TRBJ1-6, the full variable domain is GAGVSQSPSNKVTEKGKDVELRCDPISGHTALYWYRQSLGQGLEFLIYFQGNSAPDKSGLPSDRFSAERTGGSVSTLTIQRTQQEDSAVYLCASSLAHGTQTPLHFGNGTRLTVT.

The chain recombines TRBV7-2 with TRBJ1-5; 11 bases line up with TRBD1. J was trimmed by 7 bases and V by 4 bases; bases with no gene match: 6. Germline V gene data show CDR1 as SGHTA and CDR2 as FQGNSA. This CDR3 is built from 15 residues. The CDR3 loop is CASSSWTGGSQPQHF. The CDR3, as DNA: TGTGCCAGCAGCTCATGGACAGGGGGCAGCCAGCCCCAGCATTTT.

The chain employs TRBV6-5 and TRBJ2-3, with D possibly being TRBD1 or TRBD2 (5 bases each). Germline V gene sequence: CDR1 MNHEY, CDR2 SVGAGI. This CDR3 has 15 amino acids. V dropped 2 bases and J dropped 0 bases, with 9 bases sitting between them. CDR3 nucleotide sequence: TGTGCCAGCAGTTACCGGGGCGAAAGCACAGATACGCAGTATTTT. It specifies CASSYRGESTDTQYF.

This clone was detected only once. The chain has TRBV28 and TRBJ2-1; 12 bases are shared with TRBD2. Per the germline V gene, CDR1 is MDHEN and CDR2 is SYDVKM. J lost 0 bases, V lost 3 bases, and 6 bases had no gene match. This CDR3 spans 18 amino acids. For the CDR3, the DNA is TGTGCCAGCAGTTTGACTAGCGGGAGTTTTAGCTCCTACAATGAGCAGTTCTTC. Its translation: CASSLTSGSFSSYNEQFF.

The chain has TRBV5-1 and TRBJ2-5; tentatively, D is TRBD1 or TRBD2 (5 bases each). Trimming took off 5 bases at V and 3 bases at J, with 20 bases between the two ends. This CDR3 is 16 amino acids long. Per germline, CDR1 SGHRS and CDR2 YFSETQ. CDR3 protein: CASSPSGSGLEETQYF. The DNA for the CDR3 is TGCGCCAGCAGTCCCTCGGGTTCGGGGCTGGAAGAGACCCAGTACTTC.

The genes are TRBV6-1 and TRBJ1-2; possible D gene TRBD1, 5 bases. The length of the CDR3 is 14 residues. Per germline, CDR1 MNHNS and CDR2 SASEGT. Trimming stripped 7 bases from V and 2 bases from J, with 14 bases between. The CDR3, as DNA: TGTGCCAGCACCTCGGGTGGGGGGAACTATGGCTACACCTTC. Its translation: CASTSGGGNYGYTF.

The rearrangement joins TRBV29-1 to TRBJ1-2; D is unclear. The CDR3 sequence is 12 residues long. Germline-derived CDR1 and CDR2 are SQVTM and ANQGSEA. Trimming removed 3 bases at V and 4 bases at J, with 9 bases between. The CDR3 protein is CSVEVTSYGYTF. As DNA, the CDR3 is TGCAGCGTTGAGGTAACGAGCTATGGCTACACCTTC.

Details on this clone: In the same sample, other DNA sequences code for this CDR3. The CDR3 loop is CASSLAGVGQPQHF. CDR3 sequence (DNA): TGTGCCAGCAGCCTCGCAGGGGTTGGCCAGCCCCAGCATTTT. The chain has TRBV7-2 and TRBJ1-5, with a weak D call TRBD1 (6 bases). CDR1 SGHTA and CDR2 FQGNSA come from the germline V gene. V was clipped by 5 bases and J by 7 bases, with 15 bases between them. CDR3 length: 14 amino acids.